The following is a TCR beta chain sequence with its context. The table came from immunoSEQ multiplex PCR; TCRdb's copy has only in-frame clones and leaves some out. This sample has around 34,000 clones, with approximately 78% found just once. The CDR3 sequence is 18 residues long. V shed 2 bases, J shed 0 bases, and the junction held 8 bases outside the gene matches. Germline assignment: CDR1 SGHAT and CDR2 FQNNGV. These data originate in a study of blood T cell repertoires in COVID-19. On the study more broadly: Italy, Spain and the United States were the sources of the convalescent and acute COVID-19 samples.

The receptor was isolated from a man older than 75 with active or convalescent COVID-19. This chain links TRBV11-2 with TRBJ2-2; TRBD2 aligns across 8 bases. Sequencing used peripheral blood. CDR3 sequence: CASSLKSGRGANTGELFF. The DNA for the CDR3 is TGTGCCAGCAGCTTAAAGAGCGGGAGAGGAGCGAACACCGGGGAGCTGTTTTTT. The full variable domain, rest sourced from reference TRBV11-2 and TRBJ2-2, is EAGVAQSPRYKIIEKRQSVAFWCNPISGHATLYWYQQILGQGPKLLIQFQNNGVVDDSQLPKDRFSAERLKGVDSTLKIQPAKLEDSAVYLCASSLKSGRGANTGELFFGEGSRLTVL.